Listed here are 3 T cell receptor beta chains from one sample, sequenced in a study of PD-L1 blockade in urothelial cancer. Clones were read by immunoSEQ multiplex PCR, and TCRdb kept only the in-frame ones, dropping some. The table shows 85,000 to 95,000 clones, with almost 90% occurring only once. Time point denoted: pretreatment peripheral blood. Sequencing used PBMCs, obtained around atezolizumab (anti-PD-L1) treatment. The origin of the receptors is a man aged 55 to 70 with urothelial cancer.

This chain links TRBV19 with TRBJ2-3, with 9 bases identical to TRBD2. V lost 7 bases and J lost 4; bases outside the gene matches: 6. This CDR3 has 14 residues. Germline CDR1 is LNHDA and CDR2 is SQIVND (reference sequence). CDR3 region: CASTPAGGADTQYF. CDR3 nucleotide sequence: TGTGCCAGTACCCCAGCGGGAGGAGCAGATACGCAGTATTTT.

The chain carries TRBV4-2 and TRBJ2-3; 11 bases are shared with TRBD2. This CDR3 has 21 amino acids. With V trimmed by 3 bases and J by 0 bases, 17 bases remained unmatched. From germline, CDR1 is LGHNA and CDR2 YNFKEQ. This CDR3 reads CASSHFTGLAGGLTSTDTQYF. CDR3 coding DNA: TGTGCCAGCAGCCACTTTACGGGGCTAGCGGGGGGCCTTACTAGCACAGATACGCAGTATTTT.

This chain uses TRBV7-9 with TRBJ1-3, with 8 positions matching TRBD1. The germline CDR1 and CDR2 sequences are SEHNR and FQNEAQ (reference sequence). Unmatched junction bases numbered 3, after V lost 5 bases and J lost 3 bases. CDR3 length: 14 amino acids. CDR3 DNA sequence: TGTGCCAGCAGCCTGGACAGGGATGGAAACACCATATATTTT. It translates to CASSLDRDGNTIYF.